The clone carrying this TCR beta chain was counted ten times or more. What it recognizes is unknown. This sample was taken from a study of identical twins. Study-wide results and limits: Within monozygotic twins, out-of-frame TCR alpha sharing was underestimated by the models. Compared with unrelated sharing, twin-shared out-of-frame alpha sequences had more low-probability sequences.

cDNA carried unique molecular identifiers, and a universal primer site was added by template switching. Via MiXCR, TCRdb re-called the 5' RACE reads, giving one row per CDR3 protein. The sample shows about 280,000 distinct CDR3 sequences, more than 6.5% of them seen only once. These sequences were also reported in another study, on yellow fever vaccine responses in identical twins.

The source material was memory (CD45RO+) T cells sorted from blood. The sequence was collected from a woman aged 18-30 years in good health.

The CDR3 here is CASSETGNQPQHF. As DNA, the CDR3 is TGTGCCAGCAGTGAGACAGGCAATCAGCCCCAGCATTTT. The gene calls are TRBV6-4 and TRBJ1-5; D is possibly TRBD1 (5 bases). Trimming cost V 3 bases and J 2 bases, with 5 bases left between them. Germline assignment: CDR1 MRHNA and CDR2 SNTAGT. The CDR3 totals 13 residues.